The text below deals with one TCR beta chain. This entry is derived from a study of control samples from healthy donors and cancer patients. CDR3 length: 15 amino acids. V was shortened by 0 bases and J by 2 bases, with 11 bases between the two germline ends. CDR1 is LGHNA and CDR2 is YSLEER in the germline V gene. Some clones are missing from TCRdb's copy, which holds only in-frame ones; the method was immunoSEQ multiplex PCR. The sample contains 150,000 to 200,000 clones, 85% to 95% of which appear only once. The chain employs TRBV4-3 and TRBJ2-7, with D perhaps TRBD1 or TRBD2 (5 bases each). The TCR sequence derives from a woman in her fifties or sixties in good health. What was sequenced was blood. The CDR3 DNA reads TGCGCCAGCAGCCAAGAGTTTGGGGGACCCTACGAGCAGTACTTC. This sequence encodes CASSQEFGGPYEQYF.